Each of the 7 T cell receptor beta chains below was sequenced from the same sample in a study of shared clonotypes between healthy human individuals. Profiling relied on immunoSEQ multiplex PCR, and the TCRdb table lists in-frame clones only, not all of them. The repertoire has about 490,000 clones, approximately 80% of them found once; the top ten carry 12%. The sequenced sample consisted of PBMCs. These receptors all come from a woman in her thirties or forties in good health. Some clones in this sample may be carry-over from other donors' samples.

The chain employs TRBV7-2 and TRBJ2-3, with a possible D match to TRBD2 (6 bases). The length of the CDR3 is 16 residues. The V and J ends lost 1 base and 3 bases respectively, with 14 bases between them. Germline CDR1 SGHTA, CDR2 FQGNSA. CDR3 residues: CASSLVVGSGTDTQYF. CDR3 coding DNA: TGTGCCAGCAGCTTAGTGGTCGGGAGCGGTACAGATACGCAGTATTTT.

DNA for the CDR3: TGTGCCAGCAGCAAAAGAAAGCGGGACTACCAGAGCTCCTACGAGCAGTACTTC. It encodes CASSKRKRDYQSSYEQYF. The rearrangement joins TRBV21-1 to TRBJ2-7; the DNA was not used to check the table's D call, TRBD2. TRBV21-1 is a pseudogene locus. This CDR3 contains 18 residues.

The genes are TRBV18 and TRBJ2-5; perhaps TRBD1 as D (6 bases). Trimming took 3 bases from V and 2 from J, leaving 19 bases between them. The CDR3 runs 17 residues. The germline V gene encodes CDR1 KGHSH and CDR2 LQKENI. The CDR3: CASSPRSVGQQQETQYF. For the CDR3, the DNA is TGTGCCAGCTCACCGAGGAGCGTCGGACAGCAACAAGAGACCCAGTACTTC. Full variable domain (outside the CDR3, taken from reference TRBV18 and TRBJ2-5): NAGVMQNPRHLVRRRGQEARLRCSPMKGHSHVYWYRQLPEEGLKFMVYLQKENIIDESGMPKERFSAEFPKEGPSILRIQQVVRGDSAAYFCASSPRSVGQQQETQYFGPGTRLLVL.

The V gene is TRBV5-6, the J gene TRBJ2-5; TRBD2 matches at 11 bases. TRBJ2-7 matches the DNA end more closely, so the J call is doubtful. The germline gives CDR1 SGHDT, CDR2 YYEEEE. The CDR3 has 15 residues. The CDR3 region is CASSKLAGGTYEQYF. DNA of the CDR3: TGTGCCAGCAGCAAGTTAGCGGGGGGGACGTACGAGCAGTACTTC.

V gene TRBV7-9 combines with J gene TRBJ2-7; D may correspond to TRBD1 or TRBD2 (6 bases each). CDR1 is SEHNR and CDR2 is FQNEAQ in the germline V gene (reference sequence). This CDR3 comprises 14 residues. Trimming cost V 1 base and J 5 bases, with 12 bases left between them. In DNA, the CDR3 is TGTGCCAGCAGCTTAGATAGGGGGAGGAACGAGCAGTACTTC. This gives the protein CASSLDRGRNEQYF.

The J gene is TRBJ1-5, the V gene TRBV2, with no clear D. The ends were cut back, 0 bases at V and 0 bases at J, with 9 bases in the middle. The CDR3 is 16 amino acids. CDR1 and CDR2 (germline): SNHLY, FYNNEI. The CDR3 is CASSEALPGSNQPQHF. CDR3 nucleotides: TGTGCCAGCAGTGAAGCGCTTCCGGGTAGCAATCAGCCCCAGCATTTT.

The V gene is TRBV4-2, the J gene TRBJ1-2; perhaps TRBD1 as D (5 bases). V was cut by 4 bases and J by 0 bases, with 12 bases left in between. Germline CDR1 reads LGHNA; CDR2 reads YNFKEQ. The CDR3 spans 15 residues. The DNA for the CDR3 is TGTGCCAGCAGCCCCACATTGGGGGCTAACTATGGCTACACCTTC. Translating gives CASSPTLGANYGYTF.